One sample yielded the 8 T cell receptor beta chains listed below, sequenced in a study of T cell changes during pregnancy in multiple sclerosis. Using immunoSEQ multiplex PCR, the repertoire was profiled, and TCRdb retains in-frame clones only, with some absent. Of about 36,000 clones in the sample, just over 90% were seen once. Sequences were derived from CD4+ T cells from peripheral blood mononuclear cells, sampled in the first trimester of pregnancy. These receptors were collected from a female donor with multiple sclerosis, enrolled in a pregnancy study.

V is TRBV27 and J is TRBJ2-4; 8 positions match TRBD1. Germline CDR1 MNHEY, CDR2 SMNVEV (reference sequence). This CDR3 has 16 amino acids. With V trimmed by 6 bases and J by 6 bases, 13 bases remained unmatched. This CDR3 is CASSLYTPRGRNIQYF. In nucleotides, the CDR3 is TGTGCCAGCAGCCTATACACCCCCAGGGGGCGAAACATTCAGTACTTC.

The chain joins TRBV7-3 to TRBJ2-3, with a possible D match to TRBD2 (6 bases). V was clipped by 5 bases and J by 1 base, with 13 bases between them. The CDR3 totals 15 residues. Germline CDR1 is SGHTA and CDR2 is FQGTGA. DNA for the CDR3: TGTGCCAGCAGCCTCACTAGCTCCCGCACAGATACGCAGTATTTT. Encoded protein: CASSLTSSRTDTQYF.

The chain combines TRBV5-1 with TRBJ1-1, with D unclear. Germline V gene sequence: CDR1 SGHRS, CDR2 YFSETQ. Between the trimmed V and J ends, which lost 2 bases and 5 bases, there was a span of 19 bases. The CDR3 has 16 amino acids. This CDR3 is CASSFFGFGRQTEAFF. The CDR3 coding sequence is TGCGCCAGCAGCTTTTTCGGCTTTGGCAGGCAGACTGAAGCTTTCTTT.

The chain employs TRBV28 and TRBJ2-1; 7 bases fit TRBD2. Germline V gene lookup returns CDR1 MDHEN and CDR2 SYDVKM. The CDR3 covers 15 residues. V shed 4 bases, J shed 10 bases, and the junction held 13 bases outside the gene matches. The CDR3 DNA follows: TGTGCCAGCAGTTCCCCGGTGATAGCGGGTGTCGAGCAGTTCTTC. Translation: CASSSPVIAGVEQFF.

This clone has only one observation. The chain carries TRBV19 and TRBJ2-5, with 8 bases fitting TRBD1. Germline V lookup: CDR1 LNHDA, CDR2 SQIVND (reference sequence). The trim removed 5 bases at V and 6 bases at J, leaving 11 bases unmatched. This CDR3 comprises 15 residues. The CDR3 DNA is TGTGCCAGTAGTTTCGGACAGGGAGAGGAGAAGACCCAGTACTTC. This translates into CASSFGQGEEKTQYF.

The CDR3 spells CASIGGVNTEAFF. CDR3 DNA sequence: TGTGCCAGCATCGGGGGGGTAAACACTGAAGCTTTCTTT. J is TRBJ1-1 and V is TRBV28, with D possibly TRBD1 on 5 matching bases. V lost 7 bases, J lost 2 bases, and 11 bases lay in between. CDR3 size: 13 residues. Looked up from germline, CDR1 is MDHEN and CDR2 is SYDVKM.

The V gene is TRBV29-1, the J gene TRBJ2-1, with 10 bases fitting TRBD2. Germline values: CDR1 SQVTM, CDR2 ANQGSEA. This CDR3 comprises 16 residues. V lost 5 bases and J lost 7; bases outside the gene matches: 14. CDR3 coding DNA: TGCAGCGTTCTAGGAACCGGGACTAGCGTATTGAATGAGCAGTTCTTC. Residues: CSVLGTGTSVLNEQFF.

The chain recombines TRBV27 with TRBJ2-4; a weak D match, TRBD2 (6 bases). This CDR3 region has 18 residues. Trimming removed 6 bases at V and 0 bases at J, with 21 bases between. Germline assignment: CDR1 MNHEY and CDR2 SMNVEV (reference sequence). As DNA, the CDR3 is TGTGCCAGCAGCCCGCGGGGCGGGCTGGGGGTAGCCAAAAACATTCAGTACTTC. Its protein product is CASSPRGGLGVAKNIQYF.